The subject of this entry is one T cell receptor (beta chain). Its antigen target is currently unknown. Base qualities are not recorded, but no much larger clone differs from it by a single base. The data stem from a study of CD8 T cells in Susac syndrome (dated by TCRdb to about 2019). Regarding the research as a whole: Whether CD8+ T cell activation and differentiation in Susac syndrome was antigen driven was tested using repertoire sequencing. What the study reported, not specific to this receptor: The study acknowledged that relatively few individuals were included in the TCR sequencing and HLA analysis.

Peripheral blood CD8+ and CD4+ T cells from healthy donors, Susac syndrome patients and multiple sclerosis patients were profiled using high-throughput TCR beta sequencing. Treatment-naive patients with stable or active relapsing-remitting disease fulfilling revised McDonald criteria were used as multiple sclerosis controls. Bulk CD8+ and CD4+ T cells were purified by magnetic negative isolation, whereas CD8+ TEMRA cells were enriched by FACS. Blood was drawn into EDTA tubes, processed within 24 hours, and PBMCs were isolated by density gradient centrifugation. PBMCs intended for TCR sequencing were cryopreserved in liquid nitrogen and were subsequently thawed in a 37 degrees C water bath. Purity of sorted or isolated CD4+, CD8+ and CD8+ TEMRA cells was at least 90%. Here V drops 3 bases and J drops 10 bases, and the junction holds 3 bases not matched to any gene. Measured from the cysteine to the phenylalanine, the CDR3 is 12 residues long. The only DNA kept is the CDR3, 36 bases in frame from the first base. From the germline V gene (reference sequence), CDR1 is PRHDT and CDR2 is FYEKMQ.

RNA was extracted using the RNeasy kit, and roughly 0.45 to 1 ug of the RNA was reverse transcribed with random hexamers. The immunoSEQ multiplex PCR assay, covering 54 Vbeta and 13 Jbeta segments, was used to amplify TCR beta CDR3 regions. Bias from PCR amplification was corrected by using a synthetic template baseline for primer optimization and for computational correction. The paper's processing steps were these. Only productive sequences were kept, with reads annotated to V, D and J genes according to IMGT and analyzed in immunoSEQ Analyzer. Clonality was calculated as one minus the Shannon entropy normalized by log2 of the number of productive unique sequences. For each patient and control, public and private clones were evaluated within the 100 most prevalent clones. Susac-specific clones were defined as absent from healthy and MS cohorts, 850 to 1,300 published viral clones and other ImmuneACCESS disease sequences. In TCRdb, the public reads were trimmed at Q25 with fastp and aligned with MiXCR, with productive beta chains retained. Each record represents a unique CDR3 protein, reported with the most common genes and DNA among its rows. TCRdb, rather than the study authors, made the V and J calls. Within this sample are about 200,000 distinct CDR3 sequences, with 95% of them counted one time only. The ten largest clones take up around 0.09% of the sample.

The sequenced material came from CD4+ T cells from PBMCs. The chain is made from TRBV13 and TRBJ2-3; TRBD1 aligns with 8 central bases. The clonotype was recovered from a human donor with multiple sclerosis. The sequenced DNA: TGTGCCAGCAGCTTCTCAGGGGGCTCGCAGTATTTT. Translated, this gives CASSFSGGSQYF.